Presented here are 13 T cell receptor beta chains from one specimen sequenced in a study of blood T cell repertoires in COVID-19. Sequenced by immunoSEQ multiplex PCR; TCRdb stores in-frame clones only, minus some. This repertoire shows 70,000 to 95,000 clones, roughly nine tenths found once; its top ten account for 2.6%. Sequenced material: peripheral blood. The receptors stem from a man aged 50-60 years with COVID-19, enrolled during active disease.

The V call is TRBV6-4, the J call TRBJ2-3, with 10 bases aligning to TRBD2. This CDR3 is 15 amino acids long. Germline values: CDR1 MRHNA, CDR2 SNTAGT. With 3 bases clipped from V and 4 bases from J, the junction kept 4 bases outside the gene matches. CDR3 sequence: CASSEAGGPSDTQYF. The CDR3 region has the DNA TGTGCCAGCAGTGAAGCGGGAGGGCCCTCAGATACGCAGTATTTT.

The chain joins TRBV27 to TRBJ2-7; 10 bases align to TRBD2. Germline V gene data show CDR1 as MNHEY and CDR2 as SMNVEV (reference sequence). The CDR3 contains 13 residues. The V gene end was trimmed by 10 bases and the J gene end by 1 base; junction bases not matched to a gene: 4. CDR3: CATKLAGSYEQYV. DNA for the CDR3: TGTGCCACCAAACTAGCGGGGTCCTACGAGCAGTACGTC.

This chain links TRBV10-3 with TRBJ2-5, with D unclear. The CDR3 is made up of 14 amino acids. V was cut by 3 bases and J by 2 bases, with 10 bases left in between. CDR1 is ENHRY and CDR2 is SYGVKD in the germline V gene. CDR3 amino acids: CAISDFPSQETQYF. DNA of the CDR3: TGTGCCATCAGTGACTTTCCGAGTCAAGAGACCCAGTACTTC.

This chain joins TRBV5-1 and TRBJ2-3, with a possible D match to TRBD2 (6 bases). The CDR3 has 14 residues. Germline assignment: CDR1 SGHRS and CDR2 YFSETQ. Trimming removed 4 bases from V and 5 bases from J, with 14 bases in between. CDR3 region: CASSAGPPEDTQYF. The CDR3 nucleotides read TGCGCCAGCAGCGCGGGACCCCCTGAAGATACGCAGTATTTT.

The CDR3 DNA is TGTGCCAGCCATGGGGGGGGAAATACTGAAGCTTTCTTT. It encodes CASHGGGNTEAFF. The genes are TRBV11-2 and TRBJ1-1; tentatively, D is TRBD1 (5 bases). CDR1 is SGHAT, CDR2 FQNNGV, per germline. The CDR3 loop spans 13 amino acids. V was clipped by 8 bases and J by 5 bases, with 15 bases between them.

This chain links TRBV7-6 with TRBJ2-7, with a tentative D call TRBD2 (6 bases). The germline CDR1 and CDR2 sequences are SGHVS and FNYEAQ. The CDR3 runs 14 residues. Trimming pared 0 bases from V and 6 bases from J, leaving 12 bases between. CDR3 amino acids: CASSLAATSPEQYF. As DNA, the CDR3 is TGTGCCAGCAGCTTAGCGGCGACTAGTCCCGAGCAGTACTTC.

The chain couples TRBV7-9 to TRBJ1-4; 8 nucleotides agree with TRBD1. Per the germline V gene, CDR1 is SEHNR and CDR2 is FQNEAQ (reference sequence). V was pared by 5 bases and J by 1 base, with 12 bases of the junction left unmatched. The CDR3 extends over 18 amino acids. The CDR3 DNA follows: TGTGCCAGCAGCGCCGCCAGGGGGCGCCGAGTAACTAATGAAAAACTGTTTTTT. Protein: CASSAARGRRVTNEKLFF.

The rearrangement links TRBV19 to TRBJ1-5, with D hard to call. V was pared by 5 bases and J by 6 bases, with 8 bases between. Germline assignment: CDR1 LNHDA and CDR2 SQIVND (reference sequence). This CDR3 is built from 12 residues. The CDR3 loop reads CASSSDIQPQHF. In DNA form, the CDR3 reads TGTGCCAGTAGTTCCGACATTCAGCCCCAGCATTTT.

In DNA, the CDR3 is TGTGCCATCAGTGGGGACATCTCTACAGATACGCAGTATTTT. Encoded protein: CAISGDISTDTQYF. The chain combines TRBV10-3 with TRBJ2-3, with TRBD1 as a possible D gene (6 bases). CDR1 and CDR2 (germline): ENHRY, SYGVKD. Trimming cost V 4 bases and J 3 bases, with 11 bases left between them. The CDR3 extends over 14 amino acids.

This clone has only a few counts. This specimen includes other DNA sequences encoding the same CDR3. The rearrangement links TRBV7-8 to TRBJ1-1; the match to TRBD1 covers 7 bases. Germline trimming cut 5 bases from V and 4 bases from J; bases unmatched to any gene: 7. Germline assignment: CDR1 SGHVS and CDR2 FQNEAQ. The CDR3 loop spans 14 amino acids. The CDR3, as DNA: TGTGCCAGCAGCCCGGACAGGCCGGGCACTGAAGCTTTCTTT. Its translation is CASSPDRPGTEAFF.

V is TRBV5-1 and J is TRBJ1-5, with 7 bases aligning to TRBD1. In germline, CDR1 is SGHRS, CDR2 YFSETQ. CDR3 length: 14 residues. The junction had 5 bases not matched to a gene; V was cut back by 4 bases and J by 4 bases. The CDR3 protein is CASSTGTANQPQHF. CDR3 in DNA: TGCGCCAGCAGCACCGGGACAGCTAATCAGCCCCAGCATTTT.

The V call is TRBV19, the J call TRBJ2-6; the D gene is possibly TRBD1 (7 bases). Trimming removed 6 bases at V and 0 bases at J, with 12 bases between. The CDR3 loop spans 16 amino acids. Germline CDR1 is LNHDA and CDR2 is SQIVND (reference sequence). The CDR3: CASSIQGGSGANVLTF. Written as DNA, the CDR3 is TGTGCCAGTAGCATTCAGGGGGGCTCTGGGGCCAACGTCCTGACTTTC.

CDR3 DNA: TGTGCCAGTAGTCCTCATCAGGGGGCGCGAGGCTATGGCTACACCTTC. It specifies CASSPHQGARGYGYTF. The chain combines TRBV19 with TRBJ1-2; TRBD1 aligns across 8 bases. This CDR3 is built from 16 residues. Germline V lookup: CDR1 LNHDA, CDR2 SQIVND (reference sequence). The J segment lost 4 bases and the V segment lost 5 bases, leaving 12 bases of the junction unmatched. The full variable domain, rest sourced from reference TRBV19 and TRBJ1-2, is DGGITQSPKYLFRKEGQNVTLSCEQNLNHDAMYWYRQDPGQGLRLIYYSQIVNDFQKGDIAEGYSVSREKKESFPLTVTSAQKNPTAFYLCASSPHQGARGYGYTFGSGTRLTVV.